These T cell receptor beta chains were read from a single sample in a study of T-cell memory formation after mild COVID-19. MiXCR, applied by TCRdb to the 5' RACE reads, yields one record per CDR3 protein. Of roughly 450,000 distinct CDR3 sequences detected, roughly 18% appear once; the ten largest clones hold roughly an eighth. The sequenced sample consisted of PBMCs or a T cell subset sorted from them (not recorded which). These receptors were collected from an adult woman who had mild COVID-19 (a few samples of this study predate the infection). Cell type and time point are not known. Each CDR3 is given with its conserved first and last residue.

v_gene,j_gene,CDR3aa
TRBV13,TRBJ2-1,CASSISSFLQSSYNEQFF
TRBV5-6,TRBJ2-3,CASSSRGTFGVSTDTQYF
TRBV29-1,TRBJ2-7,CSVEVAGAHEQYF
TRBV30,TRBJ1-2,CAWSVGWDYGYTF
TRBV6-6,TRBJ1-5,CASSWPNTSRKNNQPQHF
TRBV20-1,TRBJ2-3,CRASGTADTQYF
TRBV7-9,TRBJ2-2,CASSPVQANTVELFF
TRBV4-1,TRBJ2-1,CASSQPYTAEQFF
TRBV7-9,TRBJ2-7,CASSSGPKTAYEQYF
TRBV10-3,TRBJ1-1,CAISESKANTEAFF
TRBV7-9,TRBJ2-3,CASSVGGSTDTQYF
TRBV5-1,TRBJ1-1,CASSLVVGRDTEAFF
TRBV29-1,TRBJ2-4,CSVEDRRGQTTKNIQYF
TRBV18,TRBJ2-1,CASSPSEGVAYNEQFF
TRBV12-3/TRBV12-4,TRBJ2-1,CASSHQQEIPYNEQFF
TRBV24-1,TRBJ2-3,CATGSSTDTQYF
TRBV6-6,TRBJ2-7,CASTNSDVYEQYF